The clone carrying this T cell receptor beta chain was seen a handful of times. As originally analysed: How many nucleated cells were present was estimated from reference gene primer amplification. Sequenced by immunoSEQ multiplex PCR; TCRdb stores in-frame clones only, minus some. From that table come the V and J calls and clone size; the DNA was used to work out D and trimming. This sample carries roughly 150,000 clones, over 70% of them seen once, and the ten largest clones take approximately 6.1%. The sample is drawn from a study of blood T cell repertoires in COVID-19. Study details: Samples representing acute and convalescent COVID-19 were sourced from the United States, Italy and Spain. Nucleic acid was either cDNA or gDNA, and it came from T cells, B-cell-depleted T cells, or PBMCs.

Material for sequencing was peripheral blood. The clonotype comes from a man older than 75 with acute or convalescent COVID-19.

CDR3 region: CASSLNELHGYTF. The CDR3 DNA sequence: TGTGCCAGCAGCTTGAACGAGCTGCATGGCTACACCTTC. The chain is built from TRBV5-8 and TRBJ1-2; D remains ambiguous. From germline, CDR1 is SGHTS and CDR2 YDEGEE. Trimming stripped 1 base from V and 6 bases from J, with 10 bases between. CDR3 length: 13 amino acids.